This paragraph reports one T cell receptor beta chain. This clone was seen more than once but under ten times. Its target antigen remains unknown. It is unclear where the CDR3 begins or ends on the DNA, so no DNA is shown, and the CDR3 is as TCRdb lists it. The CDR3 regions of human TCRbeta chains were subjected to immunosequencing. Concerning the study's data processing: TCRs in the repertoires were matched against a reference library of SARS-CoV-2-specific TCRs that had been generated with the MIRA antigen-specificity platform. Breadth was defined as the fraction of unique TCRs that were SARS-CoV-2-associated, and depth was defined as the fraction of total T cells that were SARS-CoV-2-associated. Using the MIRA data, every spike-specific TCR was mapped to the spike region that the TCR reacted to and assigned to either a CD4 or a CD8 class. Log10-transformed breadth and depth values were compared by one-way ANOVA with Sidak's multiple comparisons tests. TCRdb obtained this table from immuneACCESS and retained in-frame rearrangements with V and J assigned. These tables miss some clones; where compared with another copy, unresolved V genes account for less than half of the shortfall, and the remainder is unexplained. V, J and clone size reflect that table, while D and trimming were determined from the DNA. The sample records roughly 250,000 clones, roughly 93% of which are singletons. In total, the top ten clones hold roughly 0.5% of the sample.

There are 17 amino acids in the CDR3, from cysteine to phenylalanine inclusive. CDR1 and CDR2 are drawn from the germline V gene (reference sequence): DFQATT, SNEGSKA. This record comes from a study of T cell responses to AZD1222 COVID-19 vaccine (dated by TCRdb to the early 2020s). About the study as a whole: Because spike-specific TCR depth and breadth did not differ between the two schedules, AZD1222 recipients who got a second dose at roughly 4 weeks were pooled with those who got a second dose at roughly 12 weeks. TCR sequencing covered roughly 230 trial participants: around 210 given two doses of AZD1222 and around 26 given two doses of MenACWY control vaccine. Trial participants were enrolled by age into subgroups of 18-55, 56-69 and 70-plus years, and 148, 28 and 57 TCR-sequenced participants, respectively, were included in these subgroups. Broad study findings and their caveats: CD4 TCRs associated with the vaccine covered the entire spike protein, and the dominant responses were in regions 160-218 and 743-854. Most participants were white British and females outnumbered males, and the authors suggested that clonal diversity may have been underestimated. Epitopes outside the regions mutated in the B.1.351 and B.1.1.7 variants were reportedly recognized by nearly half of the unique spike-specific TCRs. Conclusions about previously exposed vaccinees are limited because only a handful of AZD1222 recipients were SARS-CoV-2 seropositive at baseline. The 56-69-year group was small, and its depth increase did not reach significance, likely because of low power. No day 14 peak-response samples were available, so repertoires were characterized only after the peak T cell response. After two AZD1222 doses, spike-specific TCR breadth and depth were significantly higher than at day 0 and than in MenACWY recipients.

This specimen's time point label, interpreted: baseline before first vaccination. Vaccinee samples came from UK trials COV001 and COV002, including a single-blind randomized controlled phase 2/3 trial of AZD1222 (ChAdOx1 nCoV-19) in healthy adults. For TCRbeta chain sequencing, PBMC samples were collected from trial participants at day 0 and at day 28 after the second dose. The source material was peripheral blood, sampled on day 0 of AZD1222 vaccination. The chain uses TRBV20-1 and TRBJ2-1; TRBD2 is the table's D call and was not checked against the DNA. The sequence derives from an adult in good health. The CDR3 region has the sequence CSASTSAVESSYNEQFF.